The source of this T cell receptor (beta chain) is a study of metastatic and nonmetastatic thyroid tumors. Overall study context: Repertoire data that came from the blood and tumor or nodule tissue of malignant and benign thyroid patients were compared.

Patients underwent thyroid surgery, and none had received any treatment before it. TCRdb ran MiXCR on the PCR reads. This sample has around 29,000 clones, with 20% to 25% found just once. For this clone: One end of the junction fails to match germline, which may point to a read error.

Germline values: CDR1 SEHNR, CDR2 FQNEAQ (reference sequence). CDR3 length: 14 amino acids. Material: blood. This sequence was found in a female donor with papillary thyroid cancer or a benign thyroid nodule (not recorded which). Some clones in this sample may be carry-over from other donors' samples. The rearrangement links TRBV7-9 to TRBJ2-3; D might be TRBD2 (6 bases). The CDR3: CASSPGTSTYTQYF. The CDR3 nucleotides are TGTGCCAGCAGCCCGGGTACTAGCACATATACGCAGTATTTT.